The 7 T cell receptor beta chains below all came from one sample that was sequenced in a study of blood T cell repertoires in COVID-19. Profiled with immunoSEQ multiplex PCR; TCRdb holds only in-frame clones, not every one. The sample contains tens of thousands of clones, about 90% of which appear only once. Sequencing was performed on peripheral blood. Receptors originate from a man older than 75 with acute or convalescent COVID-19.

This clone was recorded once. The chain employs TRBV5-6 and TRBJ2-4, with TRBD2 matching 8 bases. Per the germline V gene, CDR1 is SGHDT and CDR2 is YYEEEE. This CDR3 has 14 amino acids. Unmatched junction bases numbered 4, after V lost 1 base and J lost 7 bases. CDR3 coding DNA: TGTGCCAGCAGCTTGAGGGGACTAGGCAACATTCAGTACTTC. This gives the protein CASSLRGLGNIQYF.

The rearrangement uses TRBV19 and TRBJ2-5; TRBD2 aligns across 9 bases. This CDR3 region has 17 residues. J was trimmed by 2 bases and V by 9 bases; bases with no gene match: 16. CDR1 is LNHDA, CDR2 SQIVND, per germline (reference sequence). CDR3 DNA: TGTGCCAGCTCTGGACTAGCGAGACCTTCGCAACAAGAGACCCAGTACTTC. It encodes CASSGLARPSQQETQYF.

This sequence joins TRBV28 and TRBJ1-2; D uncertain. V was pared by 10 bases and J by 0 bases, with 9 bases between. Germline V gene lookup returns CDR1 MDHEN and CDR2 SYDVKM. The CDR3 totals 12 residues. CDR3 amino acids: CATKQTNYGYTF. The CDR3 DNA reads as TGTGCCACCAAGCAAACTAACTATGGCTACACCTTC.

The chain carries TRBV28 and TRBJ1-2, with D maybe TRBD1 (5 bases). The CDR3 spans 15 residues. In germline, CDR1 is MDHEN, CDR2 SYDVKM. V was trimmed by 1 base and J by 6 bases, leaving 15 bases between them. CDR3 DNA sequence: TGTGCCAGCAGTTTATTAGGCGACAGTGGCGATGGCTACACCTTC. Translation gives CASSLLGDSGDGYTF.

This chain joins TRBV25-1 and TRBJ1-6, with D hard to call. Germline lookup yields CDR1 MGHDK and CDR2 SYGVNS. With 4 bases removed from V and 9 bases from J, the gap between germline ends came to 10 bases. The CDR3 contains 13 residues. The CDR3 DNA reads TGTGCCAGCAGTGTCGTGACGGGTTCACCCCTCCACTTT. Encoded protein: CASSVVTGSPLHF.

The V gene is TRBV2, the J gene TRBJ2-3, with D maybe TRBD1 (6 bases). Trimming took 3 bases from V and 9 from J, leaving 16 bases between them. The CDR3 is made up of 14 amino acids. Germline assignment: CDR1 SNHLY and CDR2 FYNNEI. As DNA, the CDR3 is TGTGCCAGCAGTGAGAGGATCATTCAGGGGACGCAGTATTTT. It is translated as CASSERIIQGTQYF. Full variable domain (rest looked up from reference TRBV2 and TRBJ2-3): EPEVTQTPSHQVTQMGQEVILRCVPISNHLYFYWYRQILGQKVEFLVSFYNNEISEKSEIFDDQFSVERPDGSNFTLKIRSTKLEDSAMYFCASSERIIQGTQYFGPGTRLTVL.

The genes are TRBV6-2 or TRBV6-3 and TRBJ1-5; the D gene is possibly TRBD1 (5 bases). The CDR3 runs 19 residues. Trimming took off 0 bases at V and 0 bases at J, with 18 bases between the two ends. CDR1 MNHEY and CDR2 SVGEGT come from the germline V gene. CDR3 in amino acids: CASSYSPRQKFYSNQPQHF. CDR3 coding DNA: TGTGCCAGCAGTTACTCGCCCAGACAGAAATTTTATAGCAATCAGCCCCAGCATTTT.